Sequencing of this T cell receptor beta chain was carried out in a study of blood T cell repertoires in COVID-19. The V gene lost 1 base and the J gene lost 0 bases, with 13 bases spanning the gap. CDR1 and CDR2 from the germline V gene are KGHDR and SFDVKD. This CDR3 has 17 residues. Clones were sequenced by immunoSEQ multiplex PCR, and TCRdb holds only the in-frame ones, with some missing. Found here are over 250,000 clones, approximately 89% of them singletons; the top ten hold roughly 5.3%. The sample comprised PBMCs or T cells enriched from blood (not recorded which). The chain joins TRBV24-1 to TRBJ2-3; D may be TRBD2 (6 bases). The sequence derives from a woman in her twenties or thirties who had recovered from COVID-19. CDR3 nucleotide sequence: TGTGCCACCAGTGATTTTGGGGGGTTGCATAGCACAGATACGCAGTATTTT. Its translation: CATSDFGGLHSTDTQYF.